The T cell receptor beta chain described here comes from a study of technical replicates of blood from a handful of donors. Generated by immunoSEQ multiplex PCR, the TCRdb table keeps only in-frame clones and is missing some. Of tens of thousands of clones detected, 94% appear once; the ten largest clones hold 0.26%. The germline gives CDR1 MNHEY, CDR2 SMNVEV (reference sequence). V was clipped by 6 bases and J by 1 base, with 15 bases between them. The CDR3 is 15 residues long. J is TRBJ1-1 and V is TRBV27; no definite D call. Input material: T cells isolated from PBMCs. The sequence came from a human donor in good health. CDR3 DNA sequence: TGTGCCAGCAGACGCAGCGGGCAGACGAACACTGAAGCTTTCTTT. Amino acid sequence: CASRRSGQTNTEAFF.